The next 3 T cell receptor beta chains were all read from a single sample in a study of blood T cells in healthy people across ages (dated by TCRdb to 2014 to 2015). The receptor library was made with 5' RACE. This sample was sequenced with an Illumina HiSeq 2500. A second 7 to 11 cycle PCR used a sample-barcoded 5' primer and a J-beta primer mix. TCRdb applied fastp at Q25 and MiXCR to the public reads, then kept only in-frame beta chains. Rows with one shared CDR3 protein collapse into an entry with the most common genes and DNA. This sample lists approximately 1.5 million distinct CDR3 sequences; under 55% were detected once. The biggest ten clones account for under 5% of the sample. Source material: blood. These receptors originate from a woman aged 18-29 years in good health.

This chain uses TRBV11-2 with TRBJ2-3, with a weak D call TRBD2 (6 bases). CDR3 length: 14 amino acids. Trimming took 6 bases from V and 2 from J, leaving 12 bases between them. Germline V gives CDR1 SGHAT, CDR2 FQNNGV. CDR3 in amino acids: CASRLASYTDTQYF. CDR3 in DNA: TGTGCCAGCAGGCTAGCGAGTTACACAGATACGCAGTATTTT. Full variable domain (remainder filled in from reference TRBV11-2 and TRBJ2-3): EAGVAQSPRYKIIEKRQSVAFWCNPISGHATLYWYQQILGQGPKLLIQFQNNGVVDDSQLPKDRFSAERLKGVDSTLKIQPAKLEDSAVYLCASRLASYTDTQYFGPGTRLTVL.

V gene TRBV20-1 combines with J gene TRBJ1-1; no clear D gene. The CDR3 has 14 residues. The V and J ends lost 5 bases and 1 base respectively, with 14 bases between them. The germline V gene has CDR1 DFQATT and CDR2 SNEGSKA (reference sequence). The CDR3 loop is CSAVGPRGNTEAFF. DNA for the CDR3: TGCAGTGCTGTGGGCCCCCGGGGGAACACTGAAGCTTTCTTT.

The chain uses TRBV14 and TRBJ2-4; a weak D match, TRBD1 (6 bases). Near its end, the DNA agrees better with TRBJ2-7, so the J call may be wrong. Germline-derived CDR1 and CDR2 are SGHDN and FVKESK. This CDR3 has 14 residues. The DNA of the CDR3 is TGTGCCAGCAGCCGACACCTGGGACAATACGAGCAGTACTTC. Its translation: CASSRHLGQYEQYF.